This record looks at one T cell receptor (beta chain) sequence and its context. This record comes from a study of blood T cell repertoires in COVID-19. Study as a whole: The analysed material was cDNA or gDNA that came from T cells, B-cell-depleted T cells, or PBMCs.

In the authors' workflow: Amplifying reference gene primers gave estimates of nucleated cell counts. The data were produced by immunoSEQ multiplex PCR, yet TCRdb's version contains in-frame clones alone and is incomplete. The V and J calls and clone size come from that table; D and trimming were worked out from the DNA. The repertoire consists of more than 90,000 clones, with about 75% occurring once and the leading ten covering approximately 9.2%. The CDR3 contains 16 residues. Per the germline V gene, CDR1 is KGHSH and CDR2 is LQKENI. After removal of 2 bases from V and 7 bases from J, the junction contained 11 bases not matched to a gene.

The sequencing input was peripheral blood. The rearrangement joins TRBV18 to TRBJ2-1, with TRBD1 matching 7 bases. The source is a woman of 80 years or more with acute or convalescent COVID-19. CDR3: CASSPRGDRVRNEQFF. DNA of the CDR3: TGTGCCAGCTCACCAAGGGGAGACAGGGTGAGAAATGAGCAGTTCTTC.